The rows below give T cell receptor beta chains drawn from one sample of a study of T-cell memory formation after mild COVID-19. TCRdb re-called the 5' RACE reads with MiXCR, one entry per CDR3 protein. The sample consists of about 200,000 distinct CDR3 sequences, 9.5% of them appearing once. The sequencing sample was made of PBMCs or a T cell subset sorted from them (not recorded which). These receptors originate from a man younger than 35 who had mild COVID-19 (a few samples of this study predate the infection). Cell type and time point are not known. CDR3s include the opening cysteine and the closing phenylalanine or tryptophan. D genes are given only for firm matches. The size of a clone is reported for some rows only, either as once, few or many, or as a class for expanded clones.

J gene	clone size	D gene	V gene	CDR3 DNA	CDR3 protein
TRBJ2-5	few	TRBD2	TRBV7-3	TGTGCCAGCAGCTTAAGACCAGCGGGGGGGCGGGAGACCCAGTACTTC	CASSLRPAGGRETQYF
TRBJ2-2	.	.	TRBV14	TGTGCCAGCAGCCAAGAGCGGGTTCTAGTTCGGACCGGGGAGCTGTTTTTT	CASSQERVLVRTGELFF
TRBJ2-5	few	TRBD1	TRBV4-3	TGCGCCAGCAGCCAAACAGGGGGCGGAGAGACCCAGTACTTC	CASSQTGGGETQYF
TRBJ1-6	.	.	TRBV4-2	TGTGCCAGCAGCCAAGATGTCTTGGGGAATTCACCCCTCCACTTT	CASSQDVLGNSPLHF
TRBJ2-1	many	.	TRBV28	TGTGCCAGCAGTACACCAGGACGTGAGCAGTTCTTC	CASSTPGREQFF
TRBJ2-5	.	.	TRBV7-3	TGTGCCAGCAGCTTAGGTGGCCCCTTTGGGGGTCAAGAGACCCAGTACTTC	CASSLGGPFGGQETQYF
TRBJ2-1	few	.	TRBV14	TGTGCCAGCAGAATATCGGGGGCGGGTTACAATGAGCAGTTCTTC	CASRISGAGYNEQFF
TRBJ1-2	few	.	TRBV20-1	TGCAGTGCTAAGGCGGGAGCGTATGGCTACACCTTC	CSAKAGAYGYTF
TRBJ2-4	few	.	TRBV30	TGTGCCTGGGCGACAGGTTATTATTTCAAAAACATTCAGTACTTC	CAWATGYYFKNIQYF
TRBJ1-1	.	.	TRBV6-2/TRBV6-3	TGTGCCAGCAGTTACGCCGGGACACCTAACACTGAAGCTTTCTTT	CASSYAGTPNTEAFF
TRBJ1-4	.	.	TRBV25-1	TGTGCCAGCAACACAAGGAATGAAAAACTGTTTTTT	CASNTRNEKLFF
TRBJ2-1	.	TRBD2	TRBV20-1	TGCAGTGCTAGAGCCCCCACTAGCGGACTTAACAATGAGCAGTTCTTC	CSARAPTSGLNNEQFF
TRBJ2-7	.	TRBD1	TRBV9	TGTGCCAGCAGCGCCGGACAGGTAACCGAGCAGTACTTC	CASSAGQVTEQYF
TRBJ2-2	.	.	TRBV25-1	TGTGCCAGCAGTGATAGGGGGGACACCGGGGAGCTGTTTTTT	CASSDRGDTGELFF
TRBJ1-1	.	.	TRBV18	TGTGCCAGCTCACCACGTACGGGGCCGGTAGTGGCTTTCTTT	CASSPRTGPVVAFF
TRBJ2-2	.	.	TRBV7-2	TGTGCCAGCAGCTTAGATAGGGCCAGGGGCACCGGGGAGCTGTTTTTT	CASSLDRARGTGELFF
TRBJ1-3	few	.	TRBV7-9	TGTGCCAGCAGCAGAGGCGATCTGTCGGACACCATATATTTT	CASSRGDLSDTIYF
TRBJ2-2	.	TRBD2	TRBV5-1	TGCGCCAGCAGCGTAACTAGCGGGGGGAACACCGGGGAGCTGTTTTTT	CASSVTSGGNTGELFF
TRBJ2-5	.	.	TRBV12-3/TRBV12-4	TGTGCCAGCAGTTTACCAGAAAGCCAAGAGACCCAGTACTTC	CASSLPESQETQYF
TRBJ2-1	few	.	TRBV4-3	TGCGCCAGCAGCCAAGATTGGGACAATGAGCAGTTCTTC	CASSQDWDNEQFF
TRBJ1-1	few	.	TRBV12-3/TRBV12-4	TGTGCCAGCAGTTTAAGTCGAGCGTGGCTCACAGGCTTGAACACTGAAGCTTTCTTT	CASSLSRAWLTGLNTEAFF
TRBJ2-5	few	.	TRBV7-2	TGTGCCAGCAGCTTAAGACTAGAAGAGACCCAGTACTTC	CASSLRLEETQYF
TRBJ2-3	.	.	TRBV13	TGTGCCAGCAGCTCTAGGCCCGAGGGACCAAGCACAGATACGCAGTATTTT	CASSSRPEGPSTDTQYF
TRBJ1-1	.	TRBD1	TRBV5-1	TGCGCCAGCAGCAAAATGGGACAGGGTGGCACTGAAGCTTTCTTT	CASSKMGQGGTEAFF
TRBJ1-6	few	.	TRBV20-1	TGCAGTGCTAGAGTTCGGGGGTATTCACCCCTCCACTTT	CSARVRGYSPLHF
TRBJ2-7	few	.	TRBV9	TGTGCCAGCAGCGTAACTTCAGGGGTAAACTACGAGCAGTACTTC	CASSVTSGVNYEQYF
TRBJ2-1	.	TRBD1	TRBV12-3/TRBV12-4	TGTGCCAGCGGTAGACAGGGGACACCGAGGAATGAGCAGTTCTTC	CASGRQGTPRNEQFF
TRBJ2-2	.	.	TRBV7-9	TGTGCCAGCAGCCTCCGAGGGCGGCCGAACACCGGGGAGCTGTTTTTT	CASSLRGRPNTGELFF
TRBJ2-1	few	.	TRBV27	TGTGCCAGTTCGAGACGGGATGAGCAGTTCTTC	CASSRRDEQFF
TRBJ2-2	few	.	TRBV4-2	TGTGCCAGCAGCCAAGATACGCGAGGGAACACCGGGGAGCTGTTTTTT	CASSQDTRGNTGELFF
TRBJ2-3	few	.	TRBV5-1	TGCGCCAGCAGTCGACAGAACACAGATACGCAGTATTTT	CASSRQNTDTQYF
TRBJ2-5	.	TRBD1	TRBV20-1	TGCAGTGCTGGTGACAGGGGCGGGGAGACCCAGTACTTC	CSAGDRGGETQYF